The next 21 T cell receptor beta chains were all read from a single sample in a study of blood T cell repertoires in COVID-19 (dated by TCRdb to the early 2020s). The protocol used for the library was the immunoSEQ multiplex PCR assay. TCRdb carries this immuneACCESS record with in-frame sequences only. Its versions omit some clonotypes, under half of them owing to an unresolved V gene in the studies checked, with the rest unexplained. The sample records about 100,000 clones, just under 80% of which are singletons. Of the sample, roughly 12% is held by the ten largest clones. What was sequenced was peripheral blood. These receptors were collected from a woman in her seventies with acute or convalescent COVID-19.

The V call is TRBV7-8, the J call TRBJ2-2; 9 bases match TRBD1. Per germline, CDR1 SGHVS and CDR2 FQNEAQ. CDR3 length equals 15 residues. The V and J ends lost 5 bases and 4 bases, in that order; junction bases with no gene match: 5. The CDR3 DNA is TGTGCCAGCAGCCGGACAGGGGTGGGCACCGGGGAGCTGTTTTTT. Translation gives CASSRTGVGTGELFF.

This clone turned up a few times. The chain combines TRBV12-5 with TRBJ1-5; 10 bases line up with TRBD1. The ends lost 1 base at V and 7 bases at J; junction bases unmatched: 4. Germline CDR1 LGHNT, CDR2 FRNRAP. The CDR3 runs 15 residues. This CDR3 reads CASGLATGGSQPQHF. The CDR3 DNA is TGTGCTAGTGGTTTGGCGACAGGGGGCTCCCAGCCCCAGCATTTT.

The rearrangement joins TRBV10-3 to TRBJ1-1, with a weak D call TRBD1 (5 bases). Germline V gene data show CDR1 as ENHRY and CDR2 as SYGVKD. V was cut by 4 bases and J by 1 base, with 10 bases left in between. The CDR3 has 14 residues. The CDR3 spells CAISGGLTNTEAFF. CDR3 nucleotide sequence: TGTGCCATCAGTGGGGGACTCACGAACACTGAAGCTTTCTTT.

As concerns this clone: At one of its ends the junction is not consistent with the germline gene, which may arise from a read error. The gene calls are TRBV12-3 or TRBV12-4 and TRBJ2-3; D may be TRBD2 (5 bases). This CDR3 is 13 amino acids long. CDR3 region: CAIKRTRTDTQYF. CDR3 coding DNA: TGCGCCATAAAGCGGACGAGGACAGATACGCAGTATTTT.

The chain carries TRBV19 and TRBJ2-2; 9 bases are shared with TRBD2. Germline V gives CDR1 LNHDA, CDR2 SQIVND (reference sequence). V gave up 2 bases and J gave up 4 bases; unmatched junction bases: 2. CDR3 length equals 15 residues. In DNA, the CDR3 is TGTGCCAGTAGTATACGTAGCGGGGGCACCGGGGAGCTGTTTTTT. It translates to CASSIRSGGTGELFF. Using reference TRBV19 and TRBJ2-2 for the parts outside the CDR3, the full variable domain is DGGITQSPKYLFRKEGQNVTLSCEQNLNHDAMYWYRQDPGQGLRLIYYSQIVNDFQKGDIAEGYSVSREKKESFPLTVTSAQKNPTAFYLCASSIRSGGTGELFFGEGSRLTVL.

The rearrangement uses TRBV6-2 or TRBV6-3 and TRBJ1-3; D may be TRBD1 (5 bases). The V and J ends lost 2 bases and 6 bases respectively, with 17 bases between them. CDR3 length equals 16 residues. Germline loops: CDR1 MNHEY, CDR2 SVGEGT. The CDR3 region has the DNA TGTGCCAGCAGTTACGGCCTCGGGGGTTACGTAAACACCATATATTTT. Translation: CASSYGLGGYVNTIYF.

The V gene is TRBV10-3, the J gene TRBJ2-1; tentatively, D is TRBD1 (6 bases). Trimming removed 0 bases from V and 4 bases from J, with 13 bases in between. Germline loops: CDR1 ENHRY, CDR2 SYGVKD. This CDR3 contains 16 residues. The CDR3 DNA reads as TGTGCCATCAGTGAGTCGGGGGCCCCCCGTTACAATGAGCAGTTCTTC. Residues: CAISESGAPRYNEQFF.

The V and J genes are TRBV10-3 and TRBJ1-1; TRBD1 might be the D (5 bases). Germline V gene lookup returns CDR1 ENHRY and CDR2 SYGVKD. The CDR3 spans 12 residues. Trimming stripped 6 bases from V and 4 bases from J, with 9 bases between. The CDR3 loop reads CAIRDTITEAFF. The DNA for the CDR3 is TGTGCCATCAGGGACACGATCACTGAAGCTTTCTTT.

This chain links TRBV27 with TRBJ1-5; possible D gene TRBD1, 6 bases. Deletions cut 5 bases from V and 2 bases from J, with 16 bases between. The germline V gene encodes CDR1 MNHEY and CDR2 SMNVEV (reference sequence). The CDR3 loop spans 16 amino acids. CDR3 sequence (DNA): TGTGCCAGCAGTCCAGTTGGGGGCATACGCAATCAGCCCCAGCATTTT. It specifies CASSPVGGIRNQPQHF.

CDR3 sequence: CSVEYRDGSGYTF. For the CDR3, the DNA is TGCAGCGTTGAGTACAGGGATGGTAGTGGCTACACCTTC. The V gene is TRBV29-1, the J gene TRBJ1-2, with D possibly TRBD1 on 6 matching bases. The germline V gene encodes CDR1 SQVTM and CDR2 ANQGSEA. CDR3 size: 13 residues. V was cut by 3 bases and J by 7 bases, with 15 bases left in between. The full variable domain, completed using reference TRBV29-1 and TRBJ1-2, is SAVISQKPSRDICQRGTSLTIQCQVDSQVTMMFWYRQQPGQSLTLIATANQGSEATYESGFVIDKFPISRPNLTFSTLTVSNMSPEDSSIYLCSVEYRDGSGYTFGSGTRLTVV.

V and J are TRBV5-6 and TRBJ1-1, with D possibly being TRBD1 (5 bases). The CDR3 is made up of 14 amino acids. Per the germline V gene, CDR1 is SGHDT and CDR2 is YYEEEE. V gave up 5 bases and J gave up 4 bases, with 15 bases separating them. The CDR3 DNA reads TGTGCCAGCAGACCTTCGACAGAGCGCACTGAAGCTTTCTTT. Translation: CASRPSTERTEAFF.

The V call is TRBV6-2 or TRBV6-3, the J call TRBJ2-2; 7 nucleotides match TRBD1. The length of the CDR3 is 17 residues. Germline CDR1 reads MNHEY; CDR2 reads SVGEGT. J gave up 1 base and V 4 bases, and 9 bases lay outside the gene matches. The CDR3 here is CASSSERQGRNTGELFF. In DNA, the CDR3 is TGTGCCAGCAGTTCCGAAAGACAGGGTAGGAACACCGGGGAGCTGTTTTTT.

The rearrangement links TRBV7-2 to TRBJ2-3; TRBD2 agrees at 7 bases. There are 16 residues in the CDR3. V lost 4 bases, J lost 1 base, and 8 bases stayed unmatched. CDR1 is SGHTA and CDR2 is FQGNSA in the germline V gene. CDR3 nucleotides: TGTGCCAGCAGCTACCGGGGAGGGGTGGGCACAGATACGCAGTATTTT. The encoded protein is CASSYRGGVGTDTQYF.

The chain links TRBV5-4 to TRBJ1-2; D gene uncertain. Trimming removed 0 bases at V and 8 bases at J, with 17 bases between. This CDR3 has 15 residues. Germline CDR1 and CDR2: SGHNT and YYREEE (reference sequence). CDR3 loop: CASSLDSGRSDGYTF. DNA for the CDR3: TGTGCCAGCAGCTTGGATTCAGGCAGGTCTGACGGCTACACCTTC.

The chain recombines TRBV5-6 with TRBJ2-5; tentative D call: TRBD2 (6 bases). This CDR3 spans 14 amino acids. Germline assignment: CDR1 SGHDT and CDR2 YYEEEE. Between the trimmed V and J ends, which lost 7 bases and 2 bases, there was a span of 15 bases. DNA for the CDR3: TGTGCCAGCGGTGTCGCCGCGGGGCAAGAGACCCAGTACTTC. It codes for CASGVAAGQETQYF.

V gene TRBV29-1 combines with J gene TRBJ1-1, with D possibly matching TRBD1 (6 bases). This CDR3 contains 12 residues. Per germline, CDR1 SQVTM and CDR2 ANQGSEA. Trimming took off 3 bases at V and 4 bases at J, with 9 bases between the two ends. Written as DNA, the CDR3 is TGCAGCGTTGAGATGGACAGCACTGAAGCTTTCTTT. Translating it yields CSVEMDSTEAFF.

This chain connects TRBV7-9 to TRBJ1-2; the D is unclear. Trimming stripped 5 bases from V and 2 bases from J, with 3 bases between. Per germline, CDR1 SEHNR and CDR2 FQNEAQ (reference sequence). The CDR3 totals 11 residues. The CDR3 DNA is TGTGCCAGCAGCCAAAACTATGGCTACACCTTC. It yields the protein CASSQNYGYTF.

The V gene is TRBV5-6, the J gene TRBJ1-2, with 10 bases lining up with TRBD1. Germline values: CDR1 SGHDT, CDR2 YYEEEE. This CDR3 comprises 14 residues. V shed 8 bases, J shed 4 bases, and the junction held 8 bases outside the gene matches. The CDR3 sequence is CASDLGTGVYGYTF. CDR3 coding DNA: TGTGCCAGTGACCTCGGGACAGGGGTCTATGGCTACACCTTC. The entire variable domain, with the rest obtained from reference TRBV5-6 and TRBJ1-2, is as follows: DAGVTQSPTHLIKTRGQQVTLRCSPKSGHDTVSWYQQALGQGPQFIFQYYEEEERQRGNFPDRFSGHQFPNYSSELNVNALLLGDSALYLCASDLGTGVYGYTFGSGTRLTVV.

This clone was counted once. The chain uses TRBV6-5 and TRBJ1-2; no firm D call. V lost 6 bases and J lost 5, with 19 bases in between. The CDR3 has 15 residues. Germline V gene sequence: CDR1 MNHEY, CDR2 SVGAGI. The CDR3 DNA reads as TGTGCCAGCAGCTACGGACTCGAGCCTTTTTATGGCTACACCTTC. It encodes CASSYGLEPFYGYTF.

CDR3 nucleotides: TGCAGTGCTTCTTACAGGGACGGCTACACCTTC. This gives the protein CSASYRDGYTF. The rearrangement uses TRBV20-1 and TRBJ1-2, with D perhaps TRBD1 (6 bases). Between the trimmed V and J ends, which lost 5 bases and 8 bases, there was a span of 12 bases. The CDR3 loop spans 11 amino acids. Germline values: CDR1 DFQATT, CDR2 SNEGSKA (reference sequence).

The rearrangement links TRBV3-1 (or the pseudogene TRBV3-2) to TRBJ1-1; tentative D call: TRBD1 (5 bases). Germline CDR1 LGHDT, CDR2 YNNKEL (reference sequence). V lost 1 base, J lost 4 bases, and 13 bases lay in between. The CDR3 totals 15 residues. CDR3 region: CASSQGSVGATEAFF. The CDR3 nucleotides are TGTGCCAGCAGCCAAGGAAGTGTTGGGGCCACTGAAGCTTTCTTT.